The 7 T cell receptor beta chains reported below all come from one sample, sequenced in a study of human T cells and chemical hapten exposure. TCRdb recomputed calls from the 5' RACE reads with MiXCR, one row per CDR3 protein. Seen here are over 95,000 distinct CDR3 sequences, approximately 20% observed once, and the top ten hold around 2.8%. RNA extraction used unfractionated whole blood as the source of total RNA. The receptors shown here come from a human donor in good health.

This clonotype occurred a few times. This chain connects TRBV19 to TRBJ1-5; unclear D gene. The ends were cut back, 2 bases at V and 4 bases at J, with 15 bases in the middle. Per the germline V gene, CDR1 is LNHDA and CDR2 is SQIVND (reference sequence). The CDR3 loop spans 16 amino acids. The CDR3 protein is CASSITQQRGNQPQHF. The CDR3 DNA sequence: TGTGCCAGTAGTATAACTCAACAGCGGGGTAATCAGCCCCAGCATTTT.

The rearrangement links TRBV9 to TRBJ2-1; TRBD2 agrees at 10 bases. CDR1 is SGDLS and CDR2 is YYNGEE in the germline V gene. The CDR3 covers 16 residues. The trim removed 4 bases at V and 7 bases at J, leaving 11 bases unmatched. The CDR3 region is CASSRRAGGPTNEQFF. The CDR3 DNA is TGTGCCAGCAGCAGACGAGCGGGAGGGCCTACAAATGAGCAGTTCTTC. Full variable domain (missing parts from reference TRBV9 and TRBJ2-1): DSGVTQTPKHLITATGQRVTLRCSPRSGDLSVYWYQQSLDQGLQFLIQYYNGEERAKGNILERFSAQQFPDLHSELNLSSLELGDSALYFCASSRRAGGPTNEQFFGPGTRLTVL.

A few counts support this clonotype. The J gene is TRBJ2-2, the V gene TRBV11-3; 8 bases align to TRBD2. The CDR3 loop spans 17 amino acids. Unmatched junction bases numbered 11, after V lost 5 bases and J lost 3 bases. Germline values: CDR1 SGHNT, CDR2 YENEEA. CDR3 residues: CASSPLIAGLYTGELFF. CDR3 in DNA: TGTGCCAGCAGCCCCCTAATAGCGGGACTTTACACCGGGGAGCTGTTTTTT.

The chain recombines TRBV2 with TRBJ2-7; D is unresolved. The length of the CDR3 is 10 residues. Germline CDR1 and CDR2: SNHLY and FYNNEI. V lost 4 bases and J lost 6, with 4 bases in between. This CDR3 is CASSVSEQYF. The CDR3 DNA reads TGTGCCAGCAGTGTATCCGAGCAGTACTTC. Together with reference TRBV2 and TRBJ2-7, the CDR3 gives the full variable domain: EPEVTQTPSHQVTQMGQEVILRCVPISNHLYFYWYRQILGQKVEFLVSFYNNEISEKSEIFDDQFSVERPDGSNFTLKIRSTKLEDSAMYFCASSVSEQYFGPGTRLTVT.

The chain carries TRBV29-1 and TRBJ2-3; 7 bases agree with TRBD1. Germline CDR1 reads SQVTM; CDR2 reads ANQGSEA. The CDR3 sequence is 16 residues long. The V and J ends lost 2 bases and 0 bases, in that order; junction bases with no gene match: 8. The CDR3 DNA follows: TGCAGCGTTGAATTACTAGGGGGCCCTAGCACAGATACGCAGTATTTT. Encoded protein: CSVELLGGPSTDTQYF.

This clonotype has a handful of counts. V usage is TRBV3-1 and J usage is TRBJ2-3; TRBD2 aligns across 12 bases. CDR3 length equals 19 residues. V shed 0 bases, J shed 2 bases, and the junction held 9 bases outside the gene matches. Germline V CDR1 and CDR2: LGHDT, YNNKEL (reference sequence). The CDR3 reads CASSQDPPLAGGATDTQYF. The CDR3 DNA follows: TGTGCCAGCAGCCAAGACCCTCCACTAGCGGGAGGAGCCACAGATACGCAGTATTTT.

This clonotype was picked up a small number of times. The chain couples TRBV11-1 to TRBJ1-1; 7 bases agree with TRBD1. After removal of 4 bases from V and 5 bases from J, the junction contained 7 bases not matched to a gene. Per germline, CDR1 SGHAT and CDR2 FQDESV (reference sequence). CDR3 size: 14 residues. The CDR3 is CASSWTGFGTEAFF. CDR3 bases: TGTGCCAGCAGCTGGACAGGTTTTGGGACTGAAGCTTTCTTT.